This entry lists 23 T cell receptor beta chains sequenced from one sample in a study of blood T cells in healthy people across ages. Together with a sample-barcoded 5' primer, a J-beta primer mix was included in a second PCR lasting roughly 6 to 12 cycles. TCRdb reanalysed the 5' RACE reads using MiXCR and keeps one entry per CDR3 protein. The profile shows about 770,000 distinct CDR3 sequences, more than 40% of them singletons. Sequencing was carried out using blood. These receptors came from a man aged 60 to 69 in good health.

In regard to this clonotype: A much larger clone lies one base from this, so it may be a read error. The chain employs TRBV9 and TRBJ2-4, with D tentatively TRBD1 or TRBD2 (5 bases each). The CDR3 runs to 15 residues. CDR1 SGDLS and CDR2 YYNGEE come from the germline V gene. The CDR3 DNA is TGTACCAGCAGCGCAGGGACGTTGGGCCGAAACATTCAGTACTTC. Its translation is CTSSAGTLGRNIQYF.

Here the CDR3 reads CASSVGQGHQETQYF. DNA for the CDR3: TGTGCCAGCAGCGTCGGACAGGGCCACCAAGAGACCCAGTACTTC. The chain has TRBV6-2 or TRBV6-3 and TRBJ2-5; 8 bases agree with TRBD1. The germline gives CDR1 MNHEY, CDR2 SVGEGT. V shed 6 bases, J shed 0 bases, and the junction held 6 bases outside the gene matches. This CDR3 is built from 15 residues.

The V gene is TRBV20-1, the J gene TRBJ2-5; TRBD1 aligns across 8 bases. V dropped 7 bases and J dropped 13; count of bases not matched to a gene: 2. The CDR3 runs 8 residues. The germline V gene encodes CDR1 DFQATT and CDR2 SNEGSKA (reference sequence). The CDR3: CSETGGYF. As DNA, the CDR3 is TGCAGTGAAACAGGGGGGTACTTC.

The V gene is TRBV7-2, the J gene TRBJ2-7; unclear D gene. V was pared by 5 bases and J by 2 bases, with 16 bases between. The CDR3 extends over 15 amino acids. Germline V lookup: CDR1 SGHTA, CDR2 FQGNSA. This CDR3 reads CASSPALSSAYEQYF. In DNA, the CDR3 is TGTGCCAGCAGCCCGGCCCTAAGCTCCGCCTACGAGCAGTACTTC.

The J gene is TRBJ2-7, the V gene TRBV12-3 or TRBV12-4; 10 nucleotides agree with TRBD2. V dropped 1 base and J dropped 7; count of bases not matched to a gene: 13. The CDR3 runs 17 residues. The CDR3 region has the DNA TGTGCCAGCAGTTTAGGCTTAGTAGCGGGGGGTAACAATGAGCAGTACTTC. It yields the protein CASSLGLVAGGNNEQYF.

This clonotype was found a few times. The rearrangement joins TRBV18 to TRBJ1-6; D is ambiguous. Trimming took off 2 bases at V and 5 bases at J, with 13 bases between the two ends. This CDR3 is 16 amino acids long. Per the germline V gene, CDR1 is KGHSH and CDR2 is LQKENI. The CDR3 is CASSPIMASNNSPLHF. DNA for the CDR3: TGTGCCAGCTCACCAATTATGGCCAGTAATAATTCACCCCTCCACTTT.

The genes are TRBV9 and TRBJ2-1, with TRBD2 identical over 7 bases. The germline V gene has CDR1 SGDLS and CDR2 YYNGEE. There are 14 residues in the CDR3. After removal of 0 bases from V and 5 bases from J, the junction contained 2 bases not matched to a gene. The CDR3 DNA reads as TGTGCCAGCAGCGTAGAACTAGCGCACAATGAGCAGTTCTTC. It yields the protein CASSVELAHNEQFF.

This clonotype was counted a single time. V is TRBV10-3 and J is TRBJ1-1; the D is unclear. CDR3 length: 16 residues. Germline CDR1 ENHRY, CDR2 SYGVKD. Trimming stripped 0 bases from V and 7 bases from J, with 18 bases between. CDR3 residues: CAISESDRTTGVEAFF. The CDR3, as DNA: TGTGCCATCAGTGAGTCTGATAGGACTACCGGGGTTGAAGCTTTCTTT.

The chain combines TRBV27 with TRBJ1-1; D not certain. The CDR3 consists of 10 residues. The germline V gene has CDR1 MNHEY and CDR2 SMNVEV (reference sequence). The germline V and J ends were trimmed by 11 bases and 7 bases, with 11 bases remaining between them. CDR3 sequence reads: CAFDGNEAFF. The CDR3 DNA follows: TGTGCCTTCGACGGGAATGAAGCTTTCTTT.

This chain joins TRBV4-1 and TRBJ2-2; D may be TRBD1 (5 bases). Germline-derived CDR1 and CDR2 are MGHRA and YSYEKL. This CDR3 is built from 15 residues. Trimming took 4 bases from V and 6 from J, leaving 15 bases between them. The CDR3 DNA reads as TGCGCCAGCAGCCGAGGACACCCTGAGCCCGGGGAGCTGTTTTTT. This translates into CASSRGHPEPGELFF.

V and J are TRBV6-1 and TRBJ1-5; D unclear. V lost 6 bases, J lost 2 bases, and 14 bases lay in between. Germline V gene sequence: CDR1 MNHNS, CDR2 SASEGT. The CDR3 spans 15 residues. CDR3 sequence: CASRESGFGNQPQHF. The CDR3 DNA reads as TGTGCCAGCAGGGAATCCGGGTTTGGCAATCAGCCCCAGCATTTT.

This clonotype was observed a few times. The chain couples TRBV30 to TRBJ2-7; tentatively, D is TRBD1 or TRBD2 (5 bases each). From germline, CDR1 is GTSNPN and CDR2 SVGIG (reference sequence). Trimming stripped 2 bases from V and 0 bases from J, with 14 bases between. CDR3 length: 15 residues. The CDR3 nucleotides read TGTGCCTGGAGTCGGGGACCTTTCAGCTCCTACGAGCAGTACTTC. This codes for CAWSRGPFSSYEQYF.

The V call is TRBV20-1, the J call TRBJ2-3, with 7 bases lining up with TRBD2. The V gene end was trimmed by 5 bases and the J gene end by 4 bases; junction bases not matched to a gene: 12. Germline assignment: CDR1 DFQATT and CDR2 SNEGSKA (reference sequence). The CDR3 has 15 residues. The CDR3: CSAAWGGPVADTQYF. CDR3 DNA: TGCAGTGCTGCCTGGGGGGGACCGGTCGCAGATACGCAGTATTTT.

CDR3 in amino acids: CASSIGGAETQYF. The CDR3 DNA is TGTGCCAGCAGCATAGGGGGCGCGGAGACCCAGTACTTC. The rearrangement joins TRBV7-2 to TRBJ2-5; 7 nucleotides line up with TRBD1. This CDR3 has 13 residues. Germline V gives CDR1 SGHTA, CDR2 FQGNSA. After removal of 5 bases from V and 5 bases from J, the junction contained 5 bases not matched to a gene.

Points on this clonotype: A much larger clone is a single base away; this may be a read error. The V call is TRBV28, the J call TRBJ2-5; D possibly corresponds to TRBD2 (6 bases). Germline CDR1 MDHEN, CDR2 SYDVKM. The CDR3 runs 14 residues. CDR3 sequence: CVSTLRLGWETQYF. The CDR3 region has the DNA TGTGTCAGCACTCTGCGACTAGGGTGGGAGACCCAGTACTTC.

In the case of this clonotype: Sequence at one end of the junction differs from germline and may be a read error. The chain uses TRBV5-5 and TRBJ1-4; D unclear. The CDR3 runs to 15 residues. CDR1 is SGHKS and CDR2 is YYEKEE in the germline V gene (reference sequence). The CDR3 nucleotides read TGTGCCGGCAGCTTGGGATTTTCAACTAATGAAAAACTGTTTTTT. Translating gives CAGSLGFSTNEKLFF.

This clonotype was found once. The chain employs TRBV6-2 or TRBV6-3 and TRBJ1-1, with D perhaps TRBD1 (5 bases). Germline V lookup: CDR1 MNHEY, CDR2 SVGEGT. The ends were cut back, 6 bases at V and 7 bases at J, with 15 bases in the middle. The CDR3 spans 13 residues. CDR3 loop: CASSPGTWGEAFF. The CDR3 bases are TGTGCCAGCAGCCCCGGGACGTGGGGTGAAGCTTTCTTT.

This clonotype was seen a few times. This chain links TRBV20-1 with TRBJ2-3; weak D call: TRBD1 (5 bases). The ends were cut back, 3 bases at V and 0 bases at J, with 13 bases in the middle. CDR3 length: 15 residues. The germline CDR1 and CDR2 sequences are DFQATT and SNEGSKA (reference sequence). The CDR3 loop is CSARVPRGSTDTQYF. DNA of the CDR3: TGCAGTGCTAGGGTTCCAAGGGGAAGCACAGATACGCAGTATTTT.

This chain joins TRBV13 and TRBJ2-7; the match to TRBD1 covers 10 bases. This CDR3 region has 18 residues. J was trimmed by 2 bases and V by 3 bases; bases with no gene match: 13. Germline loops: CDR1 PRHDT, CDR2 FYEKMQ (reference sequence). In DNA, the CDR3 is TGTGCCAGCAGCTTTTGGACAGGGGGTGAGACGGCAACCTACGAGCAGTACTTC. Translating gives CASSFWTGGETATYEQYF.

This rearrangement joins TRBV29-1 to TRBJ2-1; tentative D call: TRBD2 (6 bases). The J call is doubtful: the DNA matches TRBJ2-7 better. The CDR3 length is 15 residues. Germline CDR1 SQVTM, CDR2 ANQGSEA. CDR3 nucleotide sequence: TGCAGCGTTACCCGGGCTAGCGCCTACTACAATGAGCAGTACTTC. Residues: CSVTRASAYYNEQYF.

The rearrangement joins TRBV20-1 to TRBJ2-1; tentative D call: TRBD1 (7 bases). Looked up from germline, CDR1 is DFQATT and CDR2 is SNEGSKA (reference sequence). The V end lost 3 bases, the J end lost 3 bases, and 18 bases lay between the germline ends. The CDR3 covers 16 residues. This chain's CDR3 is CSASLSEGAHYNEQFF. DNA for the CDR3: TGCAGTGCTAGTCTGTCGGAGGGGGCCCACTACAATGAGCAGTTCTTC.

This clonotype was seen repeatedly, ten times or more. V and J are TRBV5-1 and TRBJ2-1, with D possibly matching TRBD1 (5 bases). Germline CDR1 and CDR2: SGHRS and YFSETQ. Trimming took 4 bases from V and 8 from J, leaving 10 bases between them. The CDR3 runs 12 residues. The CDR3: CASSEGQDEQFF. Written as DNA, the CDR3 is TGCGCCAGCAGCGAAGGACAAGATGAGCAGTTCTTC.

This clonotype turned up a few times. This chain joins TRBV20-1 and TRBJ2-7; weak D call: TRBD2 (7 bases). Between the trimmed V and J ends, which lost 2 bases and 4 bases, there was a span of 15 bases. CDR3 size: 14 residues. In germline, CDR1 is DFQATT, CDR2 SNEGSKA (reference sequence). The CDR3 sequence is CSARRRGRPYEQYF. The CDR3 DNA follows: TGCAGTGCTAGAAGGCGGGGGCGACCTTACGAGCAGTACTTC.